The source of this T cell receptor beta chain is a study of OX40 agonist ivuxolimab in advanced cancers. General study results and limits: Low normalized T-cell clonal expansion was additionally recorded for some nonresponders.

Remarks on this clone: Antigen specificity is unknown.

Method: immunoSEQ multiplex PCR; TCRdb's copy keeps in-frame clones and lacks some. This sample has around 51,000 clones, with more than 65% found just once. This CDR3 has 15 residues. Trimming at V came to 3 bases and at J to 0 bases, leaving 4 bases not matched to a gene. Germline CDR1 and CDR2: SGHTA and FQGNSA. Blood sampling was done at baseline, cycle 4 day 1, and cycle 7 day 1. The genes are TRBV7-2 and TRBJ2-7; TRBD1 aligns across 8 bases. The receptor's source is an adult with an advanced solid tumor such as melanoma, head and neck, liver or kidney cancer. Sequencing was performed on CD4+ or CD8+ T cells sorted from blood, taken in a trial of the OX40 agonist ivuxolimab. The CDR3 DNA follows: TGTGCCAGCAGCTTGGACAGGGCCCTCTCCTACGAGCAGTACTTC. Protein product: CASSLDRALSYEQYF. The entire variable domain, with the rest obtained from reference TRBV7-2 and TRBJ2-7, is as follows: GAGVSQSPSNKVTEKGKDVELRCDPISGHTALYWYRQSLGQGLEFLIYFQGNSAPDKSGLPSDRFSAERTGGSVSTLTIQRTQQEDSAVYLCASSLDRALSYEQYFGPGTRLTVT.